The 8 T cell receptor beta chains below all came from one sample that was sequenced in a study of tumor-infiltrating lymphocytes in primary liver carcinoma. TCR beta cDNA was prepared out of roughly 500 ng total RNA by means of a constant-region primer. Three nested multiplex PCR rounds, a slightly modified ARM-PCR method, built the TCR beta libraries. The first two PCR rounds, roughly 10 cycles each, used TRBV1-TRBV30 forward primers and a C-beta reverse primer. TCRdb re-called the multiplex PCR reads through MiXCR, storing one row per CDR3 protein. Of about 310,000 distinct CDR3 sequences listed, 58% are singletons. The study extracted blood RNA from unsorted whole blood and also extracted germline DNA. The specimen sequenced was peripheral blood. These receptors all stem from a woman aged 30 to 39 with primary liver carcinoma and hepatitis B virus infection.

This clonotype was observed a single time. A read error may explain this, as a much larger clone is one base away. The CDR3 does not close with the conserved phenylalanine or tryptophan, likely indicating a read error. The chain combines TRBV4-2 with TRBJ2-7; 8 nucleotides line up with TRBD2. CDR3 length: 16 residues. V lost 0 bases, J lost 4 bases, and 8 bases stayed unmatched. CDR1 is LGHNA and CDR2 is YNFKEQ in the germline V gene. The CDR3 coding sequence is TGTGCCAGCAGCCAAGATTTATCGGGAGGGCCGTACGAGCAGTACTTA. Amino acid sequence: CASSQDLSGGPYEQYL.

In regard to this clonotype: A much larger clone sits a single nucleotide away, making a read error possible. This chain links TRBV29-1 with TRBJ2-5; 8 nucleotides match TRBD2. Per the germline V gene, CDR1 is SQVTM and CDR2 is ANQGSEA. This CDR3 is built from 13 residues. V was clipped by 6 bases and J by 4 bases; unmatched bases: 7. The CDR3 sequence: CSVLLADRETQYF. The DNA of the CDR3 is TGCAGCGTCTTACTAGCGGATCGAGAGACCCAGTACTTC.

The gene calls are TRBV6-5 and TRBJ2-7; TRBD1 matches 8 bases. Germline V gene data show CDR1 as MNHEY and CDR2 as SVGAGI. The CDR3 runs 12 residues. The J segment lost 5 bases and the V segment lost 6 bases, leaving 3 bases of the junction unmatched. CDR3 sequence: CASRTGAHEQYF. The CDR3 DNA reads TGTGCCAGCAGGACAGGGGCCCACGAGCAGTACTTC.

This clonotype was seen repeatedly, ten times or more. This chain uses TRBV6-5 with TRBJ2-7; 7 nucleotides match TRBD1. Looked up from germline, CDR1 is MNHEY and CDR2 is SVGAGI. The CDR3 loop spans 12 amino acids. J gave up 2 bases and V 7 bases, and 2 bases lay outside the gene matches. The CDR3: CASTGTAYEQYF. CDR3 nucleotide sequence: TGTGCCAGCACCGGGACAGCCTACGAGCAGTACTTC.

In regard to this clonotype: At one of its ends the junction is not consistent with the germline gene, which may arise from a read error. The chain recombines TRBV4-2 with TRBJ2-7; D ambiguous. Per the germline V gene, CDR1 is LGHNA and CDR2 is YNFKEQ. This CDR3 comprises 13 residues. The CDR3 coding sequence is TGTGCCGGCAGCCAGAGTCTGGGGTTAGAGCAGTACTTC. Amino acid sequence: CAGSQSLGLEQYF.

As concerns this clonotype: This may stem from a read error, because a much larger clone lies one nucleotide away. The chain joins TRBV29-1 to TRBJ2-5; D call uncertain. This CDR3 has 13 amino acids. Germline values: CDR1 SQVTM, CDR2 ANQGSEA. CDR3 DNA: TGCAGCGTTGAAATGGGGTCCCAAGAGGCCCAGTACTTC. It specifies CSVEMGSQEAQYF.

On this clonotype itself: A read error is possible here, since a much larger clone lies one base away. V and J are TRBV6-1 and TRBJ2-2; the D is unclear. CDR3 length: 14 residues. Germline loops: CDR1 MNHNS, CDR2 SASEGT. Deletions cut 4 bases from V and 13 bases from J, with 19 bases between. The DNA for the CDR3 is TGTGCCAGCAGTGGATCTTCCGCCGATTATGTGCTGTTTTTT. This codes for CASSGSSADYVLFF.

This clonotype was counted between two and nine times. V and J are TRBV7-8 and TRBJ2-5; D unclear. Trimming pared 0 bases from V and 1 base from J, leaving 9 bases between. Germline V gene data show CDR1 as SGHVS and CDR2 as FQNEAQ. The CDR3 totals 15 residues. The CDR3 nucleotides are TGTGCCAGCAGCTTAGCTGGCGTCAGCCAAGAGACCCAGTACTTC. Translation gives CASSLAGVSQETQYF.